This T cell receptor (beta chain) is from a study of blood T cell repertoires in COVID-19. About the study: COVID-19 samples collected from the United States, Italy and Spain covered acute and convalescent phases. Nucleic acid was either cDNA or gDNA, and it came from T cells, B-cell-depleted T cells, or PBMCs.

Original processing notes: From reference gene primer amplification, estimates of nucleated cell counts were derived. TCRdb keeps only in-frame clones here, not all; method: immunoSEQ multiplex PCR. V, J and clone size reflect that table, while D and trimming were determined from the DNA. The data hold 230,000 or so clones, with 65% to 85% observed a single time. There are 15 residues in the CDR3. The junction had 8 bases not matched to a gene; V was cut back by 4 bases and J by 5 bases. CDR1 and CDR2 (germline): GTSNPN, SVGIG (reference sequence). The receptor was isolated from a man in his forties or fifties with active or convalescent COVID-19. The chain recombines TRBV30 with TRBJ1-6; 7 positions agree with TRBD1. Sequenced material: peripheral blood. The CDR3 sequence is CAWNPRDRNNSPLHF. The CDR3 DNA is TGTGCCTGGAATCCACGGGACAGAAATAATTCACCCCTCCACTTT.